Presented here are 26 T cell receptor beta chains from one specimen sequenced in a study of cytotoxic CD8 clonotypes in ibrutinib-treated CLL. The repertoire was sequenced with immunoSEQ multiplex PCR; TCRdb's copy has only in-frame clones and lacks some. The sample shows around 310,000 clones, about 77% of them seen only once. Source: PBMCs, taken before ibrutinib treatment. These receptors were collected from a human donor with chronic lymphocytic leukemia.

The chain's CDR3 is CSVLQGSEAFF. The CDR3 region has the DNA TGCAGCGTTCTTCAGGGATCTGAAGCTTTCTTT. This chain joins TRBV29-1 and TRBJ1-1; perhaps TRBD1 as D (5 bases). V lost 5 bases and J 6 bases, leaving 10 bases between the germline ends. Germline CDR1 is SQVTM and CDR2 is ANQGSEA. The CDR3 length is 11 residues.

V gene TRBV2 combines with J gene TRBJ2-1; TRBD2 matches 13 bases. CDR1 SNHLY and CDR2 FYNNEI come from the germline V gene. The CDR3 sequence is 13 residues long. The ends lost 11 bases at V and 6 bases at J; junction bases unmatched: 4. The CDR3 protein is CAFTSGRVNEQFF. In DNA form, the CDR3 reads TGTGCCTTCACTAGCGGGAGGGTCAATGAGCAGTTCTTC.

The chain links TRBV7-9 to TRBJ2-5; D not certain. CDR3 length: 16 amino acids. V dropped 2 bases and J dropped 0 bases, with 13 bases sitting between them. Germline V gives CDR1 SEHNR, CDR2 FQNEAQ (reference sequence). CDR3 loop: CASSLYHSRYQETQYF. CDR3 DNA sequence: TGTGCCAGCAGCTTATACCACTCTCGGTACCAAGAGACCCAGTACTTC. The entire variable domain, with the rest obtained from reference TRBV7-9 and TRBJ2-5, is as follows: DTGVSQNPRHKITKRGQNVTFRCDPISEHNRLYWYRQTLGQGPEFLTYFQNEAQLEKSRLLSDRFSAERPKGSFSTLEIQRTEQGDSAMYLCASSLYHSRYQETQYFGPGTRLLVL.

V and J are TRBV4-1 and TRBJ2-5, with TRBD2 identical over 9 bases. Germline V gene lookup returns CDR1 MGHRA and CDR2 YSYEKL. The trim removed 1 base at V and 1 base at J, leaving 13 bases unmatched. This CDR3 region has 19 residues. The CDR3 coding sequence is TGCGCCAGCAGCCAAGGGGACAGAGGGCTAGCGGGATTCCAAGAGACCCAGTACTTC. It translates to CASSQGDRGLAGFQETQYF.

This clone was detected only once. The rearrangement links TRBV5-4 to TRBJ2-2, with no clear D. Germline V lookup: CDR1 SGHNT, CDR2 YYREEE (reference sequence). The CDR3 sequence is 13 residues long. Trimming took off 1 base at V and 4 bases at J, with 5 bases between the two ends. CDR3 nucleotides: TGTGCCAGCAGCTTGTTGATCACCGGGGAGCTGTTTTTT. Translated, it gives CASSLLITGELFF.

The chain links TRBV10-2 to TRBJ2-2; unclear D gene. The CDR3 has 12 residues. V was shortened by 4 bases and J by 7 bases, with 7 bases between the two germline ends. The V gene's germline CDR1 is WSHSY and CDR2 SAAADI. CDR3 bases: TGCGCCAGCAGTGTTCAAATCGGGGAGCTGTTTTTT. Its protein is CASSVQIGELFF.

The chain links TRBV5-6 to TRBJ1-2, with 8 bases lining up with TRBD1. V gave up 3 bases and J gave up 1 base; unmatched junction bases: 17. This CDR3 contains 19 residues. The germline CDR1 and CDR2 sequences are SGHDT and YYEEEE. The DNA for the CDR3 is TGTGCCAGCAGCTGGAAGAGAGGGACAGGACCACCGCTTAACTATGGCTACACCTTC. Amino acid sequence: CASSWKRGTGPPLNYGYTF.

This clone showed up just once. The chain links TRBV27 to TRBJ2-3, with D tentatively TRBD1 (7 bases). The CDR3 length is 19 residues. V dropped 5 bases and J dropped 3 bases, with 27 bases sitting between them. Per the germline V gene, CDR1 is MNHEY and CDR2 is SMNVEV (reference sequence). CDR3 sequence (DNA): TGTGCCAGCAGTGATCGTAGCATTGACAGGGAGGTACTTACAGATACGCAGTATTTT. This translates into CASSDRSIDREVLTDTQYF.

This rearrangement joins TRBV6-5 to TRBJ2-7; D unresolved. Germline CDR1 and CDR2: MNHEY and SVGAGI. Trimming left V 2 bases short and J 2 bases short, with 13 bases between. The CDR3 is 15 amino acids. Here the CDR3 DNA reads TGTGCCAGCAGTTACGGGCGGAAAGAGACCTACGAGCAGTACTTC. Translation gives CASSYGRKETYEQYF.

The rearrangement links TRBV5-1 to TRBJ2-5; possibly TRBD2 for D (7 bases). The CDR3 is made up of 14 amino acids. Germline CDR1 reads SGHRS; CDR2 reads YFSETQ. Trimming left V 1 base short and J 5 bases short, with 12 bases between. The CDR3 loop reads CASSLTGRAETQYF. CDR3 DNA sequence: TGCGCCAGCAGCTTGACAGGGAGGGCGGAGACCCAGTACTTC.

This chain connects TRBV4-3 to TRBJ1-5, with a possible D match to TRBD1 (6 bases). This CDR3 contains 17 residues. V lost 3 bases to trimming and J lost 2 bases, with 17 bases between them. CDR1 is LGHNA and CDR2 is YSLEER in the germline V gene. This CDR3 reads CASSQETGLYGNQPQHF. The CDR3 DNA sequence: TGCGCCAGCAGCCAGGAAACAGGGTTGTACGGCAATCAGCCCCAGCATTTT.

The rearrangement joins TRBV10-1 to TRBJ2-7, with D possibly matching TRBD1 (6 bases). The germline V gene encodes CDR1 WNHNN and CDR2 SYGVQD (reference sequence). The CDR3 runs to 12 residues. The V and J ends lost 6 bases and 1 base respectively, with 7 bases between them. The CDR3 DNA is TGCGCCAGCAGCACAGGGTCCTACGAGCAGTACTTC. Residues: CASSTGSYEQYF.

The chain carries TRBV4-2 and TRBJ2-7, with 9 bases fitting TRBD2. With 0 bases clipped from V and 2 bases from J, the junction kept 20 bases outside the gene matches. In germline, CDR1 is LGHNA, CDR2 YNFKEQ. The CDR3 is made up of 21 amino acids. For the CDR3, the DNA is TGTGCCAGCAGCCAAGATCAGGTCGCTAGCGGGACGGGCTTTAGCCCCTACGAGCAGTACTTC. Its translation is CASSQDQVASGTGFSPYEQYF.

CDR3 nucleotide sequence: TGTGCCAGCACCTTGTCCAGAGGGAACACTGAAGCTTTCTTT. Translated, it gives CASTLSRGNTEAFF. V and J are TRBV27 and TRBJ1-1, with unresolved D. The CDR3 length is 14 residues. V was shortened by 7 bases and J by 1 base, with 13 bases between the two germline ends. Germline assignment: CDR1 MNHEY and CDR2 SMNVEV (reference sequence).

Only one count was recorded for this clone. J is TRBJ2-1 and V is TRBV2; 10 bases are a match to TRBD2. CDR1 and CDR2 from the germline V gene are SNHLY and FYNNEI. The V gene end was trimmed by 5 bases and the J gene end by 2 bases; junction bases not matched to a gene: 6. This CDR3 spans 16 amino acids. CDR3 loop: CASSLLSGRPYNEQFF. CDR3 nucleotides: TGTGCCAGCAGTTTACTTAGCGGGAGGCCCTACAATGAGCAGTTCTTC.

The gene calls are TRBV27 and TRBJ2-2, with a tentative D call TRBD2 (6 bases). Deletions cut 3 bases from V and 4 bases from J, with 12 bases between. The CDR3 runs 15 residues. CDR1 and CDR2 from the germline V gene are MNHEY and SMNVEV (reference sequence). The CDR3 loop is CASSLGLMGTGELFF. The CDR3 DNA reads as TGTGCCAGCAGTTTGGGACTTATGGGCACCGGGGAGCTGTTTTTT.

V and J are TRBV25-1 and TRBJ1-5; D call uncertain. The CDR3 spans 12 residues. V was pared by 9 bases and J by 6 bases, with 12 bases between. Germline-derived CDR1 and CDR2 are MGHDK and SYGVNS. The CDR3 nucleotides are TGTGCCAGAAGTCCGGGTGGTCAGCCCCAGCATTTT. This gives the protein CARSPGGQPQHF.

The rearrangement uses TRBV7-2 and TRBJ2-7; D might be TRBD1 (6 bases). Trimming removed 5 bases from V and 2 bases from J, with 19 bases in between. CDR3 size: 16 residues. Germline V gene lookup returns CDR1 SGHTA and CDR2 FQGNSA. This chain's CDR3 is CASSPGLGEGAYEQYF. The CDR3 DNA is TGTGCCAGCAGCCCCGGATTGGGAGAGGGGGCCTACGAGCAGTACTTC.

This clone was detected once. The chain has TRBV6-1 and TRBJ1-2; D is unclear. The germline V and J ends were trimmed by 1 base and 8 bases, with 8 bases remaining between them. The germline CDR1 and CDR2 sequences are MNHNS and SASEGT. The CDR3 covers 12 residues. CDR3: CASSEVFGGYTF. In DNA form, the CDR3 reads TGTGCCAGCAGTGAAGTTTTTGGGGGCTACACCTTC.

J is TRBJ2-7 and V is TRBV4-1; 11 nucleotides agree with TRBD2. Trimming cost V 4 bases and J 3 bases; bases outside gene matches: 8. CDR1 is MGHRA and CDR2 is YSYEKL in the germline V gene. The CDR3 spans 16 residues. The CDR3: CASSLTTSGKGYEQYF. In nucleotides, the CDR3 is TGCGCCAGCAGCCTAACGACTAGCGGGAAGGGCTACGAGCAGTACTTC.

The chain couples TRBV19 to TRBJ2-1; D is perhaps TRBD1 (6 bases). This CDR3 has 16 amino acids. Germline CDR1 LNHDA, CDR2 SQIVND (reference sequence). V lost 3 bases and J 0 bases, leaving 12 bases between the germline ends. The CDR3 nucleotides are TGTGCCAGTAGTATTTTGGGGGCAAGCTCCTACAATGAGCAGTTCTTC. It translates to CASSILGASSYNEQFF.

The CDR3 is CASSSGDYQETQYF. Written as DNA, the CDR3 is TGCGCCAGCAGCTCGGGGGACTACCAAGAGACCCAGTACTTC. The chain links TRBV5-1 to TRBJ2-5, with D possibly TRBD2 on 6 matching bases. From germline, CDR1 is SGHRS and CDR2 YFSETQ. The CDR3 totals 14 residues. Trimming left V 3 bases short and J 0 bases short, with 9 bases between.

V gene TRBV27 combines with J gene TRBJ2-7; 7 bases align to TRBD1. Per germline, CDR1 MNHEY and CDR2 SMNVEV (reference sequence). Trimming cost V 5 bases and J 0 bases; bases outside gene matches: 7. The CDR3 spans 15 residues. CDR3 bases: TGTGCCAGCAGTACTTTGACAGGGACCTCCTACGAGCAGTACTTC. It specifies CASSTLTGTSYEQYF.

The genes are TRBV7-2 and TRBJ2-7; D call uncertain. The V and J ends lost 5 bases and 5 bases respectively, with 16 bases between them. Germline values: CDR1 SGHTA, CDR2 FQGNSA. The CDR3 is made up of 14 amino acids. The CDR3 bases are TGTGCCAGCAGCAAGAGACCAACATTGGACGAGCAGTACTTC. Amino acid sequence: CASSKRPTLDEQYF.

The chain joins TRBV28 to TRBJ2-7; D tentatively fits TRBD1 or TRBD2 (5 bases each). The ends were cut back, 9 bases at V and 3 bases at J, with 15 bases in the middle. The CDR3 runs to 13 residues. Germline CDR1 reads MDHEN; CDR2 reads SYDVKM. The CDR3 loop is CASGNRDLYEQYF. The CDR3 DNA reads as TGTGCCAGTGGGAACCGGGACCTCTACGAGCAGTACTTC.

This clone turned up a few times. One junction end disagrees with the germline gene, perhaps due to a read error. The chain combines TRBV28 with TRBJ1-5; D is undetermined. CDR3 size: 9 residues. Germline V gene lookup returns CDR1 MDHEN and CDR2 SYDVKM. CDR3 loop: CASSQPQHF. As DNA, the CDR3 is TGTGCCAGCAGTCAGCCCCAGCATTTT.